These 6 T cell receptor beta chains share one sample of origin, sequenced in a study of T cell responses to AZD1222 COVID-19 vaccine. This table comes from immunoSEQ multiplex PCR, and its TCRdb copy is limited to in-frame clones, with some not included. The table records some 250,000 clones, 94% of them present only once. This material consisted of peripheral blood, taken 28 days after the second AZD1222 dose. All receptors derive from an adult who received the AZD1222 COVID-19 vaccine.

V gene TRBV11-2 combines with J gene TRBJ2-2; 13 bases fit TRBD2. The CDR3 covers 18 residues. Germline loops: CDR1 SGHAT, CDR2 FQNNGV. After removal of 5 bases from V and 1 base from J, the junction contained 7 bases not matched to a gene. CDR3 sequence (DNA): TGTGCCAGCAGCAGACTAGCGGGGGGCTCCCTGAACACCGGGGAGCTGTTTTTT. Translating gives CASSRLAGGSLNTGELFF.

V gene TRBV3-1 (or the pseudogene TRBV3-2) combines with J gene TRBJ1-4, with 11 bases identical to TRBD1. Germline loops: CDR1 LGHDT, CDR2 YNNKEL (reference sequence). Losses at the gene ends were 5 bases for V and 7 bases for J; bases not matched to a gene: 3. The CDR3 is made up of 14 amino acids. The CDR3 sequence is CASSSGQGGEKLFF. The DNA of the CDR3 is TGTGCCAGCAGCTCGGGACAGGGGGGTGAAAAACTGTTTTTT.

The chain links TRBV5-1 to TRBJ1-2; D is unclear. Germline loops: CDR1 SGHRS, CDR2 YFSETQ. Trimming pared 4 bases from V and 3 bases from J, leaving 13 bases between. The CDR3 has 14 residues. As DNA, the CDR3 is TGCGCCAGCAGCCCGAGGGTAACCGACTATGGCTACACCTTC. This encodes CASSPRVTDYGYTF.

The rearrangement joins TRBV2 to TRBJ1-5; TRBD1 aligns across 11 bases. The CDR3 is made up of 18 amino acids. V trimming: 4 bases; J trimming: 0 bases; junction bases outside the gene matches: 8. The germline V gene has CDR1 SNHLY and CDR2 FYNNEI. CDR3 nucleotides: TGTGCCAGCAGTGTGAGGACAGGGGGCTTTTTTAGCAATCAGCCCCAGCATTTT. Amino acids: CASSVRTGGFFSNQPQHF.

This clone occurred a few times. The chain carries TRBV14 and TRBJ1-5; D not certain. The CDR3 contains 13 residues. Germline V gives CDR1 SGHDN, CDR2 FVKESK. The V gene lost 1 base and the J gene lost 6 bases, with 7 bases spanning the gap. The CDR3 reads CASSQGLGQPQHF. For the CDR3, the DNA is TGTGCCAGCAGCCAAGGGCTCGGTCAGCCCCAGCATTTT.

The rearrangement joins TRBV10-1 to TRBJ2-5; 8 bases line up with TRBD1. The ends lost 5 bases at V and 5 bases at J; junction bases unmatched: 4. The CDR3 runs 13 residues. The germline CDR1 and CDR2 sequences are WNHNN and SYGVQD (reference sequence). In nucleotides, the CDR3 is TGCGCCAGCAGTCCAGGGGGCCTGGAGACCCAGTACTTC. It is translated as CASSPGGLETQYF.